Many counts were recorded for the clone carrying this T cell receptor (beta chain). This entry is derived from a study of T-cell reconstitution after alpha-beta-depleted transplantation in children. V trimming: 1 base; J trimming: 2 bases; junction bases outside the gene matches: 4. CDR1 is SGHTA and CDR2 is FQGNSA in the germline V gene. The CDR3 spans 17 residues. Unique molecular identifiers were used in preparing the TCRbeta library. TCRdb re-called the PCR reads through MiXCR, storing one row per CDR3 protein. Of about 440,000 distinct CDR3 sequences in the sample, 43% are singletons; the top ten hold 27%.

The rearrangement uses TRBV7-2 and TRBJ2-2, with 10 bases fitting TRBD2. This clonotype was obtained from a girl aged 2-9 years with aplastic anemia, due to receive a stem cell transplant. Specimen: PBMCs, collected before TCRalphabeta/CD19-depleted stem cell transplant. The CDR3 region is CASSLVRTSGNTGELFF. DNA for the CDR3: TGTGCCAGCAGCTTAGTCAGGACTAGCGGAAACACCGGGGAGCTGTTTTTT.